The rows below give T cell receptor beta chains drawn from one sample of a study of healthy donors' naive CD4 and CD8 T cells. TCRdb used MiXCR to reprocess the reads, holding one entry per CDR3 protein. The data contain approximately 200,000 distinct CDR3 sequences, over 60% of them singletons. The sequenced sample consisted of naive CD4+ and CD8+ T cells sorted from blood, pooled from several donors. Receptors originate from a pool of human donors in good health; the sample pools cells from several healthy donors. Each CDR3 is given with its conserved first and last residue. The D gene is left open where the match is weak. Part of the rows lack a size; the others show once, few, many or a class for expanded clones.

j_gene: TRBJ1-1; v_gene: TRBV29-1; d_gene: TRBD1; abundance: NA; CDR3aa: CSVDWDRNTEAFF; CDR3nt: TGCAGCGTTGATTGGGACAGAAACACTGAAGCTTTCTTT
j_gene: TRBJ2-1; v_gene: TRBV6-2/TRBV6-3; d_gene: NA; abundance: NA; CDR3aa: CASRSDGHNEQFF; CDR3nt: TGTGCCAGCAGGAGTGACGGACACAATGAGCAGTTCTTC
j_gene: TRBJ2-7; v_gene: TRBV19; d_gene: NA; abundance: NA; CDR3aa: CASSRSSAYEQYF; CDR3nt: TGTGCCAGTAGTAGGTCTAGCGCCTACGAGCAGTACTTC
j_gene: TRBJ2-5; v_gene: TRBV4-1; d_gene: NA; abundance: once; CDR3aa: CASSRGPRETQYF; CDR3nt: TGCGCCAGCAGCCGTGGGCCCCGGGAGACCCAGTACTTC
j_gene: TRBJ1-6; v_gene: TRBV20-1; d_gene: NA; abundance: NA; CDR3aa: CSAREKGGVNSPLHF; CDR3nt: TGCAGTGCTAGAGAGAAAGGGGGTGTAAATTCACCCCTCCACTTT
j_gene: TRBJ2-7; v_gene: TRBV27; d_gene: NA; abundance: NA; CDR3aa: CASSPTGPYEQYF; CDR3nt: TGTGCCAGCAGTCCGACAGGACCCTACGAGCAGTACTTC
j_gene: TRBJ2-7; v_gene: TRBV27; d_gene: NA; abundance: NA; CDR3aa: CASRTLGTDEQYF; CDR3nt: TGTGCCAGCAGAACACTCGGGACCGACGAGCAGTACTTC
j_gene: TRBJ2-3; v_gene: TRBV4-2; d_gene: NA; abundance: NA; CDR3aa: CASSQQHRRDTQYF; CDR3nt: TGCGCCAGCAGCCAACAGCACAGGCGAGATACGCAGTATTTT
j_gene: TRBJ2-3; v_gene: TRBV27; d_gene: TRBD1; abundance: NA; CDR3aa: CASSLKDRGLDTQYF; CDR3nt: TGTGCCAGCAGTTTAAAGGACAGGGGGCTAGATACGCAGTATTTT
j_gene: TRBJ2-7; v_gene: TRBV4-2; d_gene: NA; abundance: NA; CDR3aa: CASSQDLAVGEQYF; CDR3nt: TGTGCCAGCAGCCAAGATCTGGCCGTGGGCGAGCAGTACTTC
j_gene: TRBJ1-1; v_gene: TRBV20-1; d_gene: NA; abundance: NA; CDR3aa: CSARVNQAALLEAFF; CDR3nt: TGCAGTGCTAGAGTGAACCAGGCGGCATTACTTGAAGCTTTCTTT
j_gene: TRBJ1-3; v_gene: TRBV15; d_gene: NA; abundance: few; CDR3aa: CATSRDQQPTGNTIYF; CDR3nt: TGTGCCACCAGCAGAGATCAGCAACCCACTGGAAACACCATATATTTT
j_gene: TRBJ1-2; v_gene: TRBV12-3/TRBV12-4; d_gene: NA; abundance: NA; CDR3aa: CASSLWGARANYGYTF; CDR3nt: TGTGCCAGCAGTTTGTGGGGGGCTCGAGCTAACTATGGCTACACCTTC
j_gene: TRBJ2-2; v_gene: TRBV6-1; d_gene: NA; abundance: NA; CDR3aa: CASSYSTVGELFF; CDR3nt: TGTGCCAGCAGTTACTCTACCGTCGGGGAGCTGTTTTTT
j_gene: TRBJ2-1; v_gene: TRBV27; d_gene: NA; abundance: NA; CDR3aa: CASSLYIQGSYNEQFF; CDR3nt: TGTGCCAGCAGTTTATATATACAGGGCTCCTACAATGAGCAGTTCTTC
j_gene: TRBJ2-1; v_gene: TRBV29-1; d_gene: NA; abundance: NA; CDR3aa: CSVEDLEQAPNEQFF; CDR3nt: TGCAGCGTTGAAGATCTGGAACAGGCACCCAATGAGCAGTTCTTC
j_gene: TRBJ1-1; v_gene: TRBV19; d_gene: NA; abundance: few; CDR3aa: CASMTANTEAFF; CDR3nt: TGTGCCAGTATGACAGCGAACACTGAAGCTTTCTTT
j_gene: TRBJ2-5; v_gene: TRBV6-6; d_gene: TRBD2; abundance: NA; CDR3aa: CASSYSSPTSGQETQYF; CDR3nt: TGTGCCAGCAGTTACTCGTCCCCCACTAGCGGGCAAGAGACCCAGTACTTC
j_gene: TRBJ1-5; v_gene: TRBV12-3/TRBV12-4; d_gene: NA; abundance: NA; CDR3aa: CASSPPLGTNQPQHF; CDR3nt: TGTGCCAGCAGTCCCCCTCTGGGGACCAATCAGCCCCAGCATTTT
j_gene: TRBJ2-7; v_gene: TRBV6-1; d_gene: NA; abundance: NA; CDR3aa: CASSGERGSNEQYF; CDR3nt: TGTGCCAGCAGTGGAGAAAGGGGCTCAAACGAGCAGTACTTC
j_gene: TRBJ2-1; v_gene: TRBV10-3; d_gene: TRBD2; abundance: NA; CDR3aa: CAIRAGTSDYNEQFF; CDR3nt: TGTGCCATCAGAGCCGGGACTAGCGACTACAATGAGCAGTTCTTC
j_gene: TRBJ1-2; v_gene: TRBV29-1; d_gene: NA; abundance: NA; CDR3aa: CSVEWIRGDYGYTF; CDR3nt: TGCAGCGTTGAGTGGATCAGGGGAGACTATGGCTACACCTTC
j_gene: TRBJ1-5; v_gene: TRBV19; d_gene: TRBD1; abundance: NA; CDR3aa: CASTDWDSANRNQPQHF; CDR3nt: TGTGCCAGTACCGATTGGGACAGCGCTAACCGTAATCAGCCCCAGCATTTT
j_gene: TRBJ1-1; v_gene: TRBV15; d_gene: TRBD1; abundance: NA; CDR3aa: CATSEYVTGDTEAFF; CDR3nt: TGTGCCACCAGCGAGTACGTGACAGGGGATACTGAAGCTTTCTTT
j_gene: TRBJ2-1; v_gene: TRBV6-5; d_gene: TRBD2; abundance: NA; CDR3aa: CASSYSTAGGAFF; CDR3nt: TGTGCCAGCAGTTACTCGACGGCGGGAGGGGCTTTCTTC
j_gene: TRBJ2-6; v_gene: TRBV29-1; d_gene: NA; abundance: NA; CDR3aa: CSVGAFSGANVLTF; CDR3nt: TGCAGCGTCGGGGCCTTCTCTGGGGCCAACGTCCTGACTTTC
j_gene: TRBJ1-2; v_gene: TRBV29-1; d_gene: TRBD1; abundance: few; CDR3aa: CSARHFGQGANYGYTF; CDR3nt: TGCAGCGCCCGGCATTTCGGACAGGGTGCTAACTATGGCTACACCTTC
j_gene: TRBJ2-7; v_gene: TRBV29-1; d_gene: TRBD2; abundance: NA; CDR3aa: CSVVAGGNYEQYF; CDR3nt: TGCAGCGTTGTGGCGGGGGGGAACTACGAGCAGTACTTC
j_gene: TRBJ2-2; v_gene: TRBV20-1; d_gene: NA; abundance: NA; CDR3aa: CSARDQGSTGELFF; CDR3nt: TGCAGTGCTAGAGATCAAGGGAGCACCGGGGAGCTGTTTTTT
j_gene: TRBJ1-1; v_gene: TRBV25-1; d_gene: NA; abundance: once; CDR3aa: CASSERGAGTEAFF; CDR3nt: TGTGCCAGCAGTGAACGGGGGGCCGGCACTGAAGCTTTCTTT
j_gene: TRBJ2-7; v_gene: TRBV29-1; d_gene: TRBD2; abundance: few; CDR3aa: CSVTTERESSYEQYF; CDR3nt: TGCAGCGTAACAACGGAGCGGGAGAGCTCCTACGAGCAGTACTTC
j_gene: TRBJ2-7; v_gene: TRBV29-1; d_gene: NA; abundance: NA; CDR3aa: CSVTPLGRVREQYF; CDR3nt: TGCAGCGTCACGCCCCTCGGACGCGTTCGGGAGCAGTACTTC
j_gene: TRBJ2-3; v_gene: TRBV6-5; d_gene: TRBD1; abundance: NA; CDR3aa: CASSYKTGAGTDTQYF; CDR3nt: TGTGCCAGCAGTTATAAGACAGGGGCTGGAACAGATACGCAGTATTTT
j_gene: TRBJ2-7; v_gene: TRBV5-5; d_gene: TRBD2; abundance: NA; CDR3aa: CASSFSSGTSSYEQYF; CDR3nt: TGTGCCAGCAGCTTTTCTAGCGGCACTAGCTCCTACGAGCAGTACTTC
j_gene: TRBJ2-1; v_gene: TRBV10-3; d_gene: NA; abundance: NA; CDR3aa: CAIRSSDEQFF; CDR3nt: TGTGCCATCAGATCTAGTGATGAGCAGTTCTTC
j_gene: TRBJ1-2; v_gene: TRBV14; d_gene: NA; abundance: NA; CDR3aa: CASSRTAIYGYTF; CDR3nt: TGTGCCAGCAGCCGGACAGCAATCTATGGCTACACCTTC
j_gene: TRBJ2-5; v_gene: TRBV27; d_gene: NA; abundance: NA; CDR3aa: CASSRRGETQYF; CDR3nt: TGTGCCAGCAGTCGGCGGGGAGAGACCCAGTACTTC
j_gene: TRBJ2-1; v_gene: TRBV27; d_gene: NA; abundance: NA; CDR3aa: CASGWDSSSYNEQFF; CDR3nt: TGTGCCAGCGGGTGGGACTCTAGCTCCTACAATGAGCAGTTCTTC
j_gene: TRBJ1-1; v_gene: TRBV5-1; d_gene: NA; abundance: NA; CDR3aa: CASSLEALGNTEAFF; CDR3nt: TGCGCCAGCAGCTTGGAAGCTTTAGGGAACACTGAAGCTTTCTTT
j_gene: TRBJ2-5; v_gene: TRBV29-1; d_gene: NA; abundance: NA; CDR3aa: CSPWPALTGSQETQYF; CDR3nt: TGCAGCCCATGGCCAGCCCTGACAGGATCCCAAGAGACCCAGTACTTC
j_gene: TRBJ1-4; v_gene: TRBV20-1; d_gene: TRBD1; abundance: NA; CDR3aa: CSAVQGTGGDGLFF; CDR3nt: TGCAGCGCTGTGCAGGGGACAGGGGGCGATGGACTGTTTTTT
j_gene: TRBJ2-5; v_gene: TRBV6-5; d_gene: TRBD2; abundance: NA; CDR3aa: CASRMPYPSGPGSWETQYF; CDR3nt: TGTGCCAGCAGGATGCCCTACCCTAGCGGGCCTGGTTCGTGGGAGACCCAGTACTTC
j_gene: TRBJ2-1; v_gene: TRBV27; d_gene: NA; abundance: NA; CDR3aa: CASSSPATGDNEQFF; CDR3nt: TGTGCCAGCAGTTCCCCCGCTACAGGCGACAATGAGCAGTTCTTC
j_gene: TRBJ2-7; v_gene: TRBV27; d_gene: TRBD1; abundance: NA; CDR3aa: CASSYISGTGDPYEQYF; CDR3nt: TGTGCCAGCAGCTATATCTCCGGGACAGGGGACCCATACGAGCAGTACTTC
j_gene: TRBJ1-2; v_gene: TRBV6-1; d_gene: NA; abundance: NA; CDR3aa: CASSFWDKRGNGYTF; CDR3nt: TGTGCCAGCAGCTTTTGGGACAAAAGAGGGAATGGCTACACCTTC
j_gene: TRBJ1-5; v_gene: TRBV12-3/TRBV12-4; d_gene: TRBD1; abundance: NA; CDR3aa: CASRRDRLRGENQPQHF; CDR3nt: TGTGCCAGCAGACGGGACAGGCTCCGAGGGGAAAATCAGCCCCAGCATTTT
j_gene: TRBJ2-7; v_gene: TRBV19; d_gene: NA; abundance: NA; CDR3aa: CASSIGDGNYEQYF; CDR3nt: TGTGCCAGTAGTATAGGGGACGGAAACTACGAGCAGTACTTC
j_gene: TRBJ2-7; v_gene: TRBV10-3; d_gene: TRBD1; abundance: NA; CDR3aa: CAISPGQGNHEQYF; CDR3nt: TGTGCCATCAGTCCGGGACAGGGGAACCACGAGCAGTACTTC
j_gene: TRBJ1-5; v_gene: TRBV18; d_gene: NA; abundance: NA; CDR3aa: CASAPTVPGNQPQHF; CDR3nt: TGTGCCAGCGCACCGACAGTTCCGGGCAATCAGCCCCAGCATTTT
j_gene: TRBJ2-3; v_gene: TRBV30; d_gene: NA; abundance: NA; CDR3aa: CAWNLVADTQYF; CDR3nt: TGTGCCTGGAACCTAGTAGCAGATACGCAGTATTTT